Listed below are T cell receptor beta chains from one sample, sequenced in a study of shared clonotypes between healthy human individuals. Assay used: immunoSEQ multiplex PCR; TCRdb lists only in-frame clones, some missing. The sample records roughly 2,000,000 clones, approximately 94% being singletons. Sequencing was performed on naive CD8+ T cells sorted from blood. The receptors originated from a man between 18 and 29 years old in good health. Each CDR3 is given with its conserved first and last residue. The order of the fields is V gene, D gene, J gene, clone size, CDR3 protein, CDR3 DNA. The D gene is left open where the match is weak. Clone size is stated in some rows and not others, as once, few, many or a class when expanded.

v_gene: TRBV4-3
d_gene: -
j_gene: TRBJ2-1
abundance: -
CDR3aa: CASSQDFRRDRYNEQFF
CDR3nt: TGCGCCAGCAGCCAAGATTTCAGGCGGGATAGATACAATGAGCAGTTCTTC

v_gene: TRBV2
d_gene: -
j_gene: TRBJ2-7
abundance: many
CDR3aa: CASSEEDTSGAEQYF
CDR3nt: TGTGCCAGCAGTGAAGAGGACACCTCGGGGGCCGAGCAGTACTTC

v_gene: TRBV7-8
d_gene: TRBD2
j_gene: TRBJ2-1
abundance: -
CDR3aa: CASSLGTSGYNEQFF
CDR3nt: TGTGCCAGCAGCCTCGGGACTAGCGGATACAATGAGCAGTTCTTC

v_gene: TRBV28
d_gene: -
j_gene: TRBJ2-3
abundance: -
CDR3aa: CASSPVDPDPTDTQYF
CDR3nt: TGTGCCAGCAGCCCAGTGGACCCGGATCCCACAGATACGCAGTATTTT

v_gene: TRBV7-2
d_gene: TRBD1
j_gene: TRBJ2-7
abundance: -
CDR3aa: CASSFGTGATYEQYF
CDR3nt: TGTGCCAGCAGCTTCGGGACAGGTGCCACCTACGAGCAGTACTTC

v_gene: TRBV9
d_gene: -
j_gene: TRBJ1-2
abundance: -
CDR3aa: CASSQGEEGYTF
CDR3nt: TGTGCCAGCAGCCAGGGCGAGGAGGGCTACACCTTC

v_gene: TRBV5-1
d_gene: -
j_gene: TRBJ2-7
abundance: -
CDR3aa: CASSLDEPGDEQYF
CDR3nt: TGCGCCAGCAGCTTGGATGAGCCAGGGGACGAGCAGTACTTC

v_gene: TRBV7-8
d_gene: TRBD2
j_gene: TRBJ2-7
abundance: -
CDR3aa: CASSLIAGGFNEQYF
CDR3nt: TGTGCCAGCAGCCTCATAGCGGGAGGTTTCAACGAGCAGTACTTC

v_gene: TRBV11-2
d_gene: -
j_gene: TRBJ2-7
abundance: once
CDR3aa: CASSRTVPYEQYF
CDR3nt: TGTGCCAGCAGCCGGACGGTCCCCTACGAGCAGTACTTC

v_gene: TRBV2
d_gene: -
j_gene: TRBJ1-1
abundance: -
CDR3aa: CASGSSVNTEAFF
CDR3nt: TGTGCCAGCGGCTCGAGTGTGAACACTGAAGCTTTCTTT

v_gene: TRBV5-6
d_gene: -
j_gene: TRBJ2-7
abundance: once
CDR3aa: CASSLGKYEQYF
CDR3nt: TGTGCCAGCAGCTTGGGGAAGTACGAGCAGTACTTC

v_gene: TRBV18
d_gene: TRBD1
j_gene: TRBJ1-1
abundance: -
CDR3aa: CASSPLGQGQDTEAFF
CDR3nt: TGTGCCAGCTCACCCCTCGGACAGGGTCAGGACACTGAAGCTTTCTTT

v_gene: TRBV4-2
d_gene: -
j_gene: TRBJ2-3
abundance: -
CDR3aa: CASSQDEEGPSTDTQYF
CDR3nt: TGTGCCAGCAGCCAAGATGAGGAGGGTCCTAGCACAGATACGCAGTATTTT

v_gene: TRBV11-3
d_gene: TRBD1
j_gene: TRBJ2-5
abundance: -
CDR3aa: CASSLGTGAGETQYF
CDR3nt: TGTGCCAGCAGCTTAGGCACAGGGGCCGGAGAGACCCAGTACTTC

v_gene: TRBV4-1
d_gene: -
j_gene: TRBJ2-7
abundance: -
CDR3aa: CASSQGPGTSSYEQYF
CDR3nt: TGCGCCAGCAGCCAGGGTCCAGGGACGAGCTCCTACGAGCAGTACTTC

v_gene: TRBV6-1
d_gene: TRBD1
j_gene: TRBJ1-2
abundance: -
CDR3aa: CASIIRDSPNYGYTF
CDR3nt: TGTGCCAGTATAATACGGGACAGCCCTAACTATGGCTACACCTTC

v_gene: TRBV6-6
d_gene: -
j_gene: TRBJ1-5
abundance: -
CDR3aa: CASSYTSSNQPQHF
CDR3nt: TGTGCCAGCAGTTACACCTCTAGCAATCAGCCCCAGCATTTT

v_gene: TRBV4-1
d_gene: -
j_gene: TRBJ2-5
abundance: -
CDR3aa: CASSPLAGDQYF
CDR3nt: TGCGCCAGCAGCCCTCTCGCCGGCGACCAGTACTTC

v_gene: TRBV7-9
d_gene: -
j_gene: TRBJ1-1
abundance: -
CDR3aa: CASQNPGVKTEAFF
CDR3nt: TGTGCCAGCCAAAATCCAGGGGTGAAGACTGAAGCTTTCTTT

v_gene: TRBV6-5
d_gene: -
j_gene: TRBJ2-7
abundance: -
CDR3aa: CASSLWGPYEQYF
CDR3nt: TGTGCCAGCAGCCTATGGGGTCCCTACGAGCAGTACTTC

v_gene: TRBV6-1
d_gene: -
j_gene: TRBJ1-6
abundance: -
CDR3aa: CASSVYSWGSPLHF
CDR3nt: TGTGCCAGCAGTGTTTACAGCTGGGGTTCACCCCTCCACTTT

v_gene: TRBV7-9
d_gene: TRBD2
j_gene: TRBJ2-3
abundance: -
CDR3aa: CASSTTRLEAGSSTDTQYF
CDR3nt: TGTGCCAGCAGCACCACACGGCTAGAAGCGGGGTCGAGCACAGATACGCAGTATTTT

v_gene: TRBV7-9
d_gene: TRBD1
j_gene: TRBJ2-7
abundance: few
CDR3aa: CASSRDSPYEQYF
CDR3nt: TGTGCCAGCAGCCGGGACAGTCCCTACGAGCAGTACTTC

v_gene: TRBV4-1
d_gene: -
j_gene: TRBJ2-5
abundance: -
CDR3aa: CASSQDSEETQYF
CDR3nt: TGCGCCAGCAGCCAAGATAGTGAAGAGACCCAGTACTTC

v_gene: TRBV5-1
d_gene: TRBD2
j_gene: TRBJ2-1
abundance: -
CDR3aa: CASSEKTSGGYNEQFF
CDR3nt: TGCGCCAGCAGCGAAAAGACTAGCGGGGGCTACAATGAGCAGTTCTTC

v_gene: TRBV4-1
d_gene: -
j_gene: TRBJ2-7
abundance: -
CDR3aa: CASSQGQGFGSNEQYF
CDR3nt: TGCGCCAGCAGCCAAGGTCAAGGGTTTGGATCTAACGAGCAGTACTTC

v_gene: TRBV9
d_gene: -
j_gene: TRBJ1-4
abundance: -
CDR3aa: CASSVVGEGANEKLFF
CDR3nt: TGTGCCAGCAGCGTAGTTGGGGAAGGTGCTAATGAAAAACTGTTTTTT

v_gene: TRBV29-1
d_gene: -
j_gene: TRBJ1-2
abundance: -
CDR3aa: CSVDGPLTGPYGYGYTF
CDR3nt: TGCAGCGTTGATGGGCCCCTGACAGGACCCTATGGCTATGGCTACACCTTC

v_gene: TRBV13
d_gene: TRBD1
j_gene: TRBJ1-1
abundance: -
CDR3aa: CASSWRTGNTEAFF
CDR3nt: TGTGCCAGCAGCTGGAGGACAGGGAACACTGAAGCTTTCTTT

v_gene: TRBV25-1
d_gene: -
j_gene: TRBJ1-2
abundance: -
CDR3aa: CASSESGRLYGYTF
CDR3nt: TGTGCCAGCAGTGAATCTGGCAGGTTATATGGCTACACCTTC

v_gene: TRBV27
d_gene: -
j_gene: TRBJ2-7
abundance: -
CDR3aa: CASSLRDQRSEQYF
CDR3nt: TGTGCCAGCAGTTTGAGGGACCAACGCTCCGAGCAGTACTTC

v_gene: TRBV27
d_gene: -
j_gene: TRBJ1-2
abundance: once
CDR3aa: CASIGQSGYTF
CDR3nt: TGTGCCAGCATAGGACAGTCGGGCTACACCTTC

v_gene: TRBV27
d_gene: -
j_gene: TRBJ2-2
abundance: -
CDR3aa: CASSLSGSTGELFF
CDR3nt: TGTGCCAGCAGTTTATCAGGGTCCACCGGGGAGCTGTTTTTT

v_gene: TRBV4-1
d_gene: TRBD1
j_gene: TRBJ1-2
abundance: -
CDR3aa: CASSQEGTAYGYTF
CDR3nt: TGCGCCAGCAGCCAAGAAGGGACAGCCTATGGCTACACCTTC

v_gene: TRBV7-9
d_gene: -
j_gene: TRBJ1-1
abundance: -
CDR3aa: CASKGDSEVAFF
CDR3nt: TGTGCCAGCAAAGGCGACAGTGAAGTAGCTTTCTTT

v_gene: TRBV7-9
d_gene: -
j_gene: TRBJ1-5
abundance: -
CDR3aa: CASSWDFAQPQHF
CDR3nt: TGTGCCAGCAGCTGGGACTTCGCCCAGCCCCAGCATTTT

v_gene: TRBV18
d_gene: TRBD2
j_gene: TRBJ2-1
abundance: -
CDR3aa: CASSPPRTSGHNEQFF
CDR3nt: TGTGCCAGCTCACCACCGAGAACTAGCGGACACAATGAGCAGTTCTTC

v_gene: TRBV7-9
d_gene: -
j_gene: TRBJ2-5
abundance: -
CDR3aa: CASSLLWGGETQYF
CDR3nt: TGTGCCAGCAGCTTACTGTGGGGTGGGGAGACCCAGTACTTC

v_gene: TRBV19
d_gene: TRBD1
j_gene: TRBJ1-5
abundance: once
CDR3aa: CASSLGYGSGGGGPQHF
CDR3nt: TGTGCCAGTAGTCTAGGGTATGGATCAGGGGGAGGCGGGCCCCAGCATTTT

v_gene: TRBV11-2
d_gene: -
j_gene: TRBJ2-7
abundance: -
CDR3aa: CASSLSQVGRYEQYF
CDR3nt: TGTGCCAGCAGCCTCTCCCAGGTAGGAAGGTACGAGCAGTACTTC

v_gene: TRBV23-1
d_gene: TRBD1
j_gene: TRBJ2-1
abundance: -
CDR3aa: CASSQSGQGPFYNEQFF
CDR3nt: TGCGCCAGCAGTCAATCTGGACAGGGACCTTTTTACAATGAGCAGTTCTTC

v_gene: TRBV11-2
d_gene: -
j_gene: TRBJ2-7
abundance: -
CDR3aa: CASSLQDVSYEQYF
CDR3nt: TGTGCCAGCAGCTTACAAGACGTGAGCTACGAGCAGTACTTC

v_gene: TRBV5-1
d_gene: TRBD1
j_gene: TRBJ2-5
abundance: -
CDR3aa: CASSLQGDVETQYF
CDR3nt: TGCGCCAGCAGCTTACAGGGGGATGTAGAGACCCAGTACTTC

v_gene: TRBV9
d_gene: TRBD2
j_gene: TRBJ2-5
abundance: -
CDR3aa: CASSAGGTSGETQYF
CDR3nt: TGTGCCAGCAGCGCCGGGGGGACTAGCGGGGAGACCCAGTACTTC

v_gene: TRBV9
d_gene: -
j_gene: TRBJ2-7
abundance: -
CDR3aa: CASDRRGGTYEQYF
CDR3nt: TGTGCCAGCGACCGAAGGGGGGGGACCTACGAGCAGTACTTC

v_gene: TRBV7-3
d_gene: TRBD1
j_gene: TRBJ2-1
abundance: -
CDR3aa: CASSLDRGDNEQFF
CDR3nt: TGTGCCAGCAGCTTAGACAGGGGGGACAATGAGCAGTTCTTC